This T cell receptor (beta chain) was documented in a study of CD8 T cells in ankylosing spondylitis. Study-wide points: Ankylosing spondylitis blood appeared to carry a characteristic TCR beta motif of several highly homologous variants.

Germline CDR1 SGHKS, CDR2 YYEKEE (reference sequence). The CDR3 has 15 amino acids. Trimming at V came to 2 bases and at J to 3 bases, leaving 7 bases not matched to a gene. Quantitative barcoded 5'-RACE was used to prepare TCR beta libraries. TCRdb re-called the 5' RACE reads with MiXCR, one entry per CDR3 protein. The sample contains under 850,000 distinct CDR3 sequences, about 20% of which appear only once. As for this clonotype: As yet, its antigen is unknown.

What was sequenced was blood, either unsorted or a sorted T cell fraction (not recorded which). The sequence came from a male donor with ankylosing spondylitis. The chain has TRBV5-5 and TRBJ2-5; 7 bases line up with TRBD1. The CDR3 sequence is CASSFGDRPKETQYF. CDR3 nucleotide sequence: TGTGCCAGCAGCTTTGGGGACAGACCAAAAGAGACCCAGTACTTC.